This is a list of T cell receptor beta chains from one sample in a study of blood T cell repertoires in COVID-19. Clones were sequenced by immunoSEQ multiplex PCR, and TCRdb holds only the in-frame ones, with some missing. The sample includes fewer than 450,000 clones, approximately 90% seen only once; the top ten take roughly 3.5%. Sequencing was performed on peripheral blood. These TCRs come from a young woman who had recovered from COVID-19. The CDR3 runs from the conserved cysteine through the conserved F or W. Fields, in order: clone size, V gene, D gene, J gene, CDR3 DNA, CDR3 protein. D genes are given only for firm matches. Expanded clones are given a class, and other clones once, few, many or no size at all.

clone_size: .; v_call: TRBV11-2; d_call: .; j_call: TRBJ2-5; cdr3_nt: TGTGCCAGCAGCCCGTCCGAAGAGACCCAGTACTTC; cdr3_aa: CASSPSEETQYF
clone_size: .; v_call: TRBV23-1; d_call: .; j_call: TRBJ2-1; cdr3_nt: TGCGCCAGCAAGACTAGTATCTATGAGCAGTTCTTC; cdr3_aa: CASKTSIYEQFF
clone_size: once; v_call: TRBV2; d_call: .; j_call: TRBJ1-3; cdr3_nt: TGTGCCAGCAGTGATTCAGGAAACACCATATATTTT; cdr3_aa: CASSDSGNTIYF
clone_size: .; v_call: TRBV30; d_call: TRBD2; j_call: TRBJ2-5; cdr3_nt: TGTGCCTGGACCCGTGGGGGGGGTCGAGAGACCCAGTACTTC; cdr3_aa: CAWTRGGGRETQYF
clone_size: .; v_call: TRBV28; d_call: .; j_call: TRBJ2-1; cdr3_nt: TGTGCCAGCAGTGCCCACGGTGAGCAGTTCTTC; cdr3_aa: CASSAHGEQFF
clone_size: .; v_call: TRBV11-2; d_call: TRBD2; j_call: TRBJ2-1; cdr3_nt: TGTGCCAGCAGCTTAGAACTAGCGGACAATGAGCAGTTCTTC; cdr3_aa: CASSLELADNEQFF
clone_size: .; v_call: TRBV6-2/TRBV6-3; d_call: .; j_call: TRBJ2-5; cdr3_nt: TGTGCCAGCAGTTACCCGGCGGGCCGGAACTACCAAGAAGAGACCCAGTACTTC; cdr3_aa: CASSYPAGRNYQEETQYF
clone_size: .; v_call: TRBV4-3; d_call: TRBD2; j_call: TRBJ2-6; cdr3_nt: TGCGCCAGCAGCCAAGTGGCCGTAGCGGGAGGTTTAGCTGGGGCCAACGTCCTGACTTTC; cdr3_aa: CASSQVAVAGGLAGANVLTF
clone_size: .; v_call: TRBV5-1; d_call: .; j_call: TRBJ1-1; cdr3_nt: TGCGCCAGCAGCTTGGCCCTGGGGGCGCGGGCTGAAGCTTTCTTT; cdr3_aa: CASSLALGARAEAFF
clone_size: few; v_call: TRBV6-5; d_call: TRBD1; j_call: TRBJ1-4; cdr3_nt: TGTGCCAGCAGTCGGACAGGGGGTGGCGAAAAACTGTTTTTT; cdr3_aa: CASSRTGGGEKLFF
clone_size: .; v_call: TRBV19; d_call: .; j_call: TRBJ1-5; cdr3_nt: TGTGCCAGCAAGCGAACTCAGGGGAATCAGCCCCAGCATTTT; cdr3_aa: CASKRTQGNQPQHF
clone_size: .; v_call: TRBV4-1; d_call: .; j_call: TRBJ1-2; cdr3_nt: TGCGCCAGCAGCCAAGATCGGGAGAGGGACTATGGCTACACCTTC; cdr3_aa: CASSQDRERDYGYTF
clone_size: .; v_call: TRBV7-9; d_call: .; j_call: TRBJ2-5; cdr3_nt: TGTGCCAGCAGCTGGGGTGCGGGGGAGACCCAGTACTTC; cdr3_aa: CASSWGAGETQYF
clone_size: .; v_call: TRBV6-2/TRBV6-3; d_call: TRBD1; j_call: TRBJ1-5; cdr3_nt: TGTGCCAGCAGCGGGACAGGGGGCGTTCATCAGCCCCAGCATTTT; cdr3_aa: CASSGTGGVHQPQHF
clone_size: .; v_call: TRBV30; d_call: TRBD2; j_call: TRBJ2-3; cdr3_nt: TGTGCCTGGGTCGGGAGGCACGCCGCTTTT; cdr3_aa: CAWVGRHAAF
clone_size: .; v_call: TRBV27; d_call: .; j_call: TRBJ2-6; cdr3_nt: TGTGCCAGCAGTTTACATGTACCCAGCTCTGGGGCCAACGTCCTGACTTTC; cdr3_aa: CASSLHVPSSGANVLTF
clone_size: .; v_call: TRBV30; d_call: TRBD1; j_call: TRBJ2-5; cdr3_nt: TGTGCCGCCCAACTGCCCGGGACAGGGGCGGGGTGGACCCAGTACTTC; cdr3_aa: CAAQLPGTGAGWTQYF
clone_size: .; v_call: TRBV29-1; d_call: TRBD1; j_call: TRBJ1-2; cdr3_nt: TGCAGCTCTATCACCGGGACAGGGCGCTATGGCTACACCTTC; cdr3_aa: CSSITGTGRYGYTF
clone_size: .; v_call: TRBV15; d_call: .; j_call: TRBJ2-3; cdr3_nt: TGTGCCACCAGCAGAGATTATATGGATACGCAGTATTTT; cdr3_aa: CATSRDYMDTQYF
clone_size: .; v_call: TRBV18; d_call: .; j_call: TRBJ1-1; cdr3_nt: TGTGCCAGCTCACGGGAGGCAGGGACTGAAGCTTTCTTT; cdr3_aa: CASSREAGTEAFF
clone_size: .; v_call: TRBV12-3/TRBV12-4; d_call: .; j_call: TRBJ1-5; cdr3_nt: TGTGCCAGCAGTCCGGGTGATCAGCCCCAGCATTTT; cdr3_aa: CASSPGDQPQHF
clone_size: .; v_call: TRBV2; d_call: TRBD1; j_call: TRBJ1-6; cdr3_nt: TGTGCCAGCAGTGACTGGACAGGCAATTCACCCCTCCACTTT; cdr3_aa: CASSDWTGNSPLHF
clone_size: few; v_call: TRBV3-1/TRBV3-2; d_call: TRBD2; j_call: TRBJ2-3; cdr3_nt: TGTGCCAGCAGCCAAGATACGGGACTAGCGGGAGATACGCAGTATTTT; cdr3_aa: CASSQDTGLAGDTQYF
clone_size: once; v_call: TRBV21-1; d_call: .; j_call: TRBJ1-2; cdr3_nt: TGTGCCAGCAGCAAAGCCCCCGGTTCGGGCTACACCTTC; cdr3_aa: CASSKAPGSGYTF
clone_size: .; v_call: TRBV12-3/TRBV12-4; d_call: .; j_call: TRBJ1-1; cdr3_nt: TGTGCCAGCAGTCACAGGAATAGGGCTGAAGCTTTCTTT; cdr3_aa: CASSHRNRAEAFF
clone_size: .; v_call: TRBV11-3; d_call: TRBD2; j_call: TRBJ2-1; cdr3_nt: TGTGCCAGCAGCGGCAGAACTAGCGGGCAAATATCCTACAATGAGCAGTTCTTC; cdr3_aa: CASSGRTSGQISYNEQFF
clone_size: .; v_call: TRBV2; d_call: TRBD2; j_call: TRBJ2-1; cdr3_nt: TGTGCCAGCAAAGAAGCGGGAGGAGCCCACGGTGAGCAGTTCTTC; cdr3_aa: CASKEAGGAHGEQFF
clone_size: .; v_call: TRBV28; d_call: .; j_call: TRBJ1-5; cdr3_nt: TGTGCCAGTCAGCCCGGGGGGGGCGATCAGCCCCAGCATTTT; cdr3_aa: CASQPGGGDQPQHF
clone_size: .; v_call: TRBV19; d_call: TRBD2; j_call: TRBJ2-1; cdr3_nt: TGTGCCAGTAGTATAACTCGATTTACGGGAGGTACGAATGAGCAGTTCTTC; cdr3_aa: CASSITRFTGGTNEQFF
clone_size: .; v_call: TRBV29-1; d_call: TRBD1; j_call: TRBJ1-1; cdr3_nt: TGCAGCGTTGAAGCGATGGACAGGGTGATGAACACTGAAGCTTTCTTT; cdr3_aa: CSVEAMDRVMNTEAFF
clone_size: .; v_call: TRBV7-2; d_call: TRBD2; j_call: TRBJ2-3; cdr3_nt: TGTGCCAGCAGTTCTGGGACTAGCCCAGATACGCAGTATTTT; cdr3_aa: CASSSGTSPDTQYF
clone_size: .; v_call: TRBV15; d_call: TRBD1; j_call: TRBJ2-1; cdr3_nt: TGTGCCACCAGCTCCAGACAGGGCCCCTACAATGAGCAGTTCTTC; cdr3_aa: CATSSRQGPYNEQFF
clone_size: .; v_call: TRBV7-9; d_call: .; j_call: TRBJ2-3; cdr3_nt: TGTGCCAGCAGCTTATTCTGGAGGGAAGGTGCAGATACGCAGTATTTT; cdr3_aa: CASSLFWREGADTQYF
clone_size: .; v_call: TRBV9; d_call: .; j_call: TRBJ2-2; cdr3_nt: TGTGCCAGCAGCGTAGGCGGTGGGGAGCTGTTTTTT; cdr3_aa: CASSVGGGELFF
clone_size: .; v_call: TRBV7-9; d_call: TRBD1; j_call: TRBJ2-6; cdr3_nt: TGTGCCAGCAGCTTGAAGACAGGGCTCTTTTCTGGGGCCAACGTCCTGACTTTC; cdr3_aa: CASSLKTGLFSGANVLTF
clone_size: .; v_call: TRBV19; d_call: .; j_call: TRBJ1-1; cdr3_nt: TGTGCCAGTAGTATAGGGGGCGTATTGAACACTGAAGCTTTCTTT; cdr3_aa: CASSIGGVLNTEAFF
clone_size: .; v_call: TRBV4-1; d_call: TRBD2; j_call: TRBJ2-1; cdr3_nt: TGCGCCAGCAGCCACTATAGCGGGAAACTCTACAATGAGCAGTTCTTC; cdr3_aa: CASSHYSGKLYNEQFF
clone_size: .; v_call: TRBV2; d_call: .; j_call: TRBJ2-2; cdr3_nt: TGTGCCAGCAGCCAGACCCCGCGGCACACCGGGGAGCTGTTTTTT; cdr3_aa: CASSQTPRHTGELFF
clone_size: .; v_call: TRBV3-1/TRBV3-2; d_call: TRBD2; j_call: TRBJ2-1; cdr3_nt: TGTGCCAGCAGCCTGGGACCGGGACTAGCGGTCTACAATGAGCAGTTCTTC; cdr3_aa: CASSLGPGLAVYNEQFF
clone_size: .; v_call: TRBV9; d_call: TRBD1; j_call: TRBJ2-1; cdr3_nt: TGTGCCAGCAGCGTCTCTGGACAGGGGAGGGGTGAGCAGTTCTTC; cdr3_aa: CASSVSGQGRGEQFF
clone_size: .; v_call: TRBV2; d_call: .; j_call: TRBJ2-6; cdr3_nt: TGTGCCAGCAGTGAAGCTAGAGCATCCGGGGCCAACGTCCTGACTTTC; cdr3_aa: CASSEARASGANVLTF
clone_size: .; v_call: TRBV7-9; d_call: .; j_call: TRBJ2-1; cdr3_nt: TGTGCCAGCAGTCTTCGGGGGTCCTACAATGAGCAGTTCTTC; cdr3_aa: CASSLRGSYNEQFF
clone_size: .; v_call: TRBV6-9; d_call: .; j_call: TRBJ1-2; cdr3_nt: TGTGCCAGCAGTTATTGTAGGGGATCCAGTGGCGGCTACACCTTC; cdr3_aa: CASSYCRGSSGGYTF